One and the same sample provided the 30 T cell receptor beta chains below, sequenced in a study of neurological immune-mediated disorders. TCRdb reprocessed the 5' RACE reads via MiXCR and lists one record per CDR3 protein. The repertoire includes tens of thousands of distinct CDR3 sequences, under 13% of them detected once, and over 20% sits in the top ten. The sample comprised PBMCs. These receptor sequences come from a woman aged 40 to 50 with HTLV-1-associated myelopathy (HAM/TSP).

This clonotype has ten or more counts. The chain links TRBV12-3 or TRBV12-4 to TRBJ1-5; the D gene is possibly TRBD1 (6 bases). This CDR3 region has 15 residues. V lost 3 bases to trimming and J lost 1 base, with 10 bases between them. CDR3 DNA: TGTGCCAGCAGTTTCTTTGGGGGCAGCAATCAGCCCCAGCATTTT. Protein: CASSFFGGSNQPQHF.

The chain recombines TRBV9 with TRBJ2-3; 9 bases align to TRBD1. The CDR3 covers 15 residues. The germline V gene has CDR1 SGDLS and CDR2 YYNGEE. The V gene end was trimmed by 2 bases and the J gene end by 2 bases; junction bases not matched to a gene: 3. CDR3 sequence reads: CASSVGQGNTDTQYF. The CDR3, as DNA: TGTGCCAGCAGCGTTGGACAGGGGAACACAGATACGCAGTATTTT.

This clonotype appeared many times. V and J are TRBV5-1 and TRBJ2-7; 10 bases are a match to TRBD2. The CDR3 contains 15 residues. The V gene's germline CDR1 is SGHRS and CDR2 YFSETQ. V lost 3 bases and J lost 2; bases outside the gene matches: 5. The CDR3 bases are TGCGCCAGCAGCTCCAGCGGGGGGGCTACCTACGAGCAGTACTTC. Translated: CASSSSGGATYEQYF. The whole variable domain, remainder taken from reference TRBV5-1 and TRBJ2-7, is KAGVTQTPRYLIKTRGQQVTLSCSPISGHRSVSWYQQTPGQGLQFLFEYFSETQRNKGNFPGRFSGRQFSNSRSEMNVSTLELGDSALYLCASSSSGGATYEQYFGPGTRLTVT.

This clonotype was counted ten times or more. CDR3 coding DNA: TGTGCCAGCAGCCGCGGACAGGGGAACTATGGCTACACCTTC. Its protein product is CASSRGQGNYGYTF. The gene calls are TRBV3-1 and TRBJ1-2; TRBD1 matches 9 bases. The CDR3 runs 14 residues. Trimming removed 4 bases from V and 2 bases from J; junction bases left unmatched: 2. The germline V gene has CDR1 LGHDT and CDR2 YNNKEL (reference sequence).

This clonotype occurred many times. This chain joins TRBV11-2 and TRBJ2-7, with D possibly called TRBD1 or TRBD2 (6 bases each). Looked up from germline, CDR1 is SGHAT and CDR2 is FQNNGV. V was cut by 5 bases and J by 4 bases, with 18 bases left in between. The CDR3 consists of 15 residues. CDR3 amino acids: CASSQGQGLTYEQYF. The CDR3, as DNA: TGTGCCAGCAGCCAGGGGCAGGGACTTACTTACGAGCAGTACTTC.

The rearrangement uses TRBV6-5 and TRBJ2-3; D unclear. Germline CDR1 MNHEY, CDR2 SVGAGI. Trimming took off 2 bases at V and 3 bases at J, with 9 bases between the two ends. This CDR3 has 14 residues. CDR3 DNA: TGTGCCAGCAGTTACGGCGGACGGACAGATACGCAGTATTTT. Its protein is CASSYGGRTDTQYF.

This clonotype was counted many times. The V and J genes are TRBV4-1 and TRBJ2-7; D is perhaps TRBD1 (6 bases). There are 14 residues in the CDR3. CDR1 is MGHRA, CDR2 YSYEKL, per germline. V lost 4 bases and J lost 3, with 13 bases in between. The CDR3 sequence is CASSPRDKGYEQYF. DNA for the CDR3: TGCGCCAGCAGCCCACGGGACAAAGGCTACGAGCAGTACTTC.

This clonotype was recorded at least ten times. The chain combines TRBV20-1 with TRBJ1-1; 9 nucleotides match TRBD1. V lost 3 bases and J lost 5; bases outside the gene matches: 4. Germline V gene lookup returns CDR1 DFQATT and CDR2 SNEGSKA (reference sequence). The CDR3 totals 13 residues. This chain's CDR3 is CSASGQGSTEAFF. DNA of the CDR3: TGCAGTGCTAGTGGACAGGGGTCGACTGAAGCTTTCTTT.

In its sample, this clonotype was seen many times. The CDR3 loop reads CASSEPPGQGANEQFF. The CDR3 DNA sequence: TGTGCCAGCAGTGAGCCCCCGGGACAGGGGGCAAATGAGCAGTTCTTC. V and J are TRBV25-1 and TRBJ2-1; 12 nucleotides line up with TRBD1. This CDR3 has 16 residues. CDR1 is MGHDK and CDR2 is SYGVNS in the germline V gene. V trimming: 3 bases; J trimming: 7 bases; junction bases outside the gene matches: 7.

This clonotype appeared many times. In DNA, the CDR3 is TGTGCCAGCAGCGCCCAGGGAAACACTGAAGCTTTCTTT. Protein: CASSAQGNTEAFF. The chain joins TRBV7-2 to TRBJ1-1; weak D call: TRBD1 (5 bases). The V end lost 5 bases, the J end lost 2 bases, and 9 bases lay between the germline ends. This CDR3 has 13 amino acids. Germline assignment: CDR1 SGHTA and CDR2 FQGNSA.

This clonotype has just a few counts. The chain couples TRBV10-3 to TRBJ2-7, with TRBD1 matching over 9 bases. Trimming removed 7 bases from V and 8 bases from J; junction bases left unmatched: 6. Germline V gene data show CDR1 as ENHRY and CDR2 as SYGVKD. This CDR3 has 12 residues. The CDR3, as DNA: TGTGCCATCAACACAGACAGGGGGAAGCAGTACTTC. This codes for CAINTDRGKQYF.

This clonotype was recorded many times. The rearrangement uses TRBV2 and TRBJ2-7; no clear D gene. Germline V gene sequence: CDR1 SNHLY, CDR2 FYNNEI. V was trimmed by 5 bases and J by 2 bases, leaving 13 bases between them. This CDR3 contains 14 residues. The CDR3 reads CASSTSPTAYEQYF. Written as DNA, the CDR3 is TGTGCCAGCAGTACCAGTCCAACCGCCTACGAGCAGTACTTC. Complete variable domain (other parts from reference TRBV2 and TRBJ2-7): EPEVTQTPSHQVTQMGQEVILRCVPISNHLYFYWYRQILGQKVEFLVSFYNNEISEKSEIFDDQFSVERPDGSNFTLKIRSTKLEDSAMYFCASSTSPTAYEQYFGPGTRLTVT.

This clonotype was picked up a small number of times. This sequence joins TRBV24-1 and TRBJ2-3; D not certain. Germline V lookup: CDR1 KGHDR, CDR2 SFDVKD. This CDR3 is 15 amino acids long. V lost 5 bases, J lost 5 bases, and 16 bases lay in between. CDR3: CATSVNSKWGDTQYF. Written as DNA, the CDR3 is TGTGCCACCAGTGTGAATAGCAAATGGGGAGATACGCAGTATTTT.

Concerning this clonotype: This sequence may be a read error, since a much larger clone differs from it by one base. The V call is TRBV18, the J call TRBJ1-1, with D unresolved. This CDR3 has 18 amino acids. Germline-derived CDR1 and CDR2 are KGHSH and LQKENI. Here the CDR3 DNA reads TGTGTCAGCTCACCAAGCAGTGTAATCAAGGTTAGGTACACTGAAGCTTTCTTT. This codes for CVSSPSSVIKVRYTEAFF.

This clonotype was recorded many times. The J gene is TRBJ2-7, the V gene TRBV3-1; weak D call: TRBD2 (6 bases). From germline, CDR1 is LGHDT and CDR2 YNNKEL (reference sequence). The V end was cut by 4 bases, the J end by 2 bases, with 15 bases between. The CDR3 sequence is 15 residues long. CDR3 nucleotide sequence: TGTGCCAGCAGCCCACTCGCGGGGAATACCTACGAGCAGTACTTC. This gives the protein CASSPLAGNTYEQYF.

In this sample, this clonotype turned up many times. The chain combines TRBV24-1 with TRBJ1-2; D is unclear. V lost 4 bases and J lost 2, with 16 bases in between. This CDR3 comprises 16 residues. From germline, CDR1 is KGHDR and CDR2 SFDVKD. CDR3 region: CATSEATGGPNYGYTF. The CDR3, as DNA: TGTGCCACCAGTGAGGCTACGGGTGGACCGAACTATGGCTACACCTTC.

The rearrangement uses TRBV30 and TRBJ2-7; D perhaps matches TRBD2 (7 bases). Deletions cut 5 bases from V and 7 bases from J, with 18 bases between. CDR3 length: 13 amino acids. Germline assignment: CDR1 GTSNPN and CDR2 SVGIG (reference sequence). This chain's CDR3 is CAWGGGYGREQYF. CDR3 bases: TGTGCCTGGGGGGGGGGCTATGGGAGAGAGCAGTACTTC.

The genes are TRBV6-5 and TRBJ2-3; TRBD2 might be the D (7 bases). In germline, CDR1 is MNHEY, CDR2 SVGAGI. The CDR3 consists of 15 residues. The ends were cut back, 4 bases at V and 5 bases at J, with 16 bases in the middle. The DNA of the CDR3 is TGTGCCAGCAGTTTGAGGGGGGGCCGTGGAGATACGCAGTATTTT. This encodes CASSLRGGRGDTQYF.

In its sample, this clonotype was seen many times. The rearrangement uses TRBV20-1 and TRBJ2-1; 10 bases are shared with TRBD2. The germline gives CDR1 DFQATT, CDR2 SNEGSKA (reference sequence). After removal of 6 bases from V and 8 bases from J, the junction contained 19 bases not matched to a gene. The CDR3 is 17 amino acids. The DNA for the CDR3 is TGCAGTGCCAAGAAACCGACCGGGACTAGCGCCCGGGATGAGCAGTTCTTC. Protein product: CSAKKPTGTSARDEQFF.

This clonotype was counted ten times or more. The chain links TRBV20-1 to TRBJ2-1, with D uncertain. Trimming shortened V by 5 bases and J by 1 base, and 12 bases separated the two germline ends. The CDR3 is 14 residues long. Germline CDR1 is DFQATT and CDR2 is SNEGSKA (reference sequence). CDR3: CSAQGLYSYNEQFF. The CDR3 DNA is TGCAGTGCTCAAGGCCTATATTCCTACAATGAGCAGTTCTTC.

This clonotype was counted ten times or more. The chain employs TRBV2 and TRBJ2-5, with D possibly being TRBD1 or TRBD2 (6 bases each). CDR1 and CDR2 from the germline V gene are SNHLY and FYNNEI. This CDR3 contains 13 residues. V lost 5 bases and J 5 bases, leaving 12 bases between the germline ends. CDR3 DNA sequence: TGTGCCAGCAGTCAGGGGACTGGGGAGACCCAGTACTTC. This gives the protein CASSQGTGETQYF.

Concerning this clonotype: A read error is possible here, since a much larger clone lies one base away. V usage is TRBV13 and J usage is TRBJ1-2, with a weak D call TRBD1 (5 bases). This CDR3 is 16 amino acids long. Germline lookup yields CDR1 PRHDT and CDR2 FYEKMQ (reference sequence). V lost 7 bases and J 6 bases, leaving 24 bases between the germline ends. CDR3 residues: CASTDDLAAGLDGYTF. DNA for the CDR3: TGTGCCAGCACCGACGACCTTGCGGCAGGGCTGGATGGCTACACCTTC. The entire variable domain, with the rest obtained from reference TRBV13 and TRBJ1-2, is as follows: AAGVIQSPRHLIKEKRETATLKCYPIPRHDTVYWYQQGPGQDPQFLISFYEKMQSDKGSIPDRFSAQQFSDYHSELNMSSLELGDSALYFCASTDDLAAGLDGYTFGSGTRLTVV.

This clonotype has a count of ten or more. V and J are TRBV6-6 and TRBJ1-6; D ambiguous. The germline V gene has CDR1 MNHNY and CDR2 SVGAGI (reference sequence). V dropped 4 bases and J dropped 8 bases, with 9 bases sitting between them. This CDR3 region has 13 residues. CDR3 in amino acids: CASSFPGDSPLHF. DNA for the CDR3: TGTGCCAGCAGTTTCCCGGGTGATTCACCCCTCCACTTT.

In this sample, this clonotype turned up many times. V is TRBV7-2 and J is TRBJ2-3; weak D call: TRBD2 (6 bases). V lost 2 bases and J 6 bases, leaving 21 bases between the germline ends. This CDR3 has 17 residues. Germline values: CDR1 SGHTA, CDR2 FQGNSA. CDR3 sequence reads: CASSLKGPGGTRDTQYF. In DNA form, the CDR3 reads TGTGCCAGCAGCTTAAAGGGTCCGGGCGGGACCCGGGATACGCAGTATTTT. The complete variable domain, with remaining parts taken from reference TRBV7-2 and TRBJ2-3, reads GAGVSQSPSNKVTEKGKDVELRCDPISGHTALYWYRQSLGQGLEFLIYFQGNSAPDKSGLPSDRFSAERTGGSVSTLTIQRTQQEDSAVYLCASSLKGPGGTRDTQYFGPGTRLTVL.

On this clonotype: A much larger clone is a single base away; this may be a read error. The chain recombines TRBV7-3 with TRBJ2-1, with TRBD1 matching over 9 bases. Looked up from germline, CDR1 is SGHTA and CDR2 is FQGTGA. The CDR3 is 15 amino acids. The CDR3 nucleotides are TGTGCCAGCAGCAAACAGGGGGCGGAGTACAATGCGCAGTTCTTC. Protein sequence: CASSKQGAEYNAQFF.

This chain links TRBV20-1 with TRBJ1-3; D is perhaps TRBD1 (6 bases). V lost 0 bases and J lost 2, with 14 bases in between. The CDR3 runs to 16 residues. Germline lookup yields CDR1 DFQATT and CDR2 SNEGSKA (reference sequence). CDR3 region: CSARDSLAGAGNTIYF. The CDR3 DNA is TGCAGTGCTAGAGATTCTCTGGCAGGGGCTGGAAACACCATATATTTT.

In this sample, this clonotype turned up many times. V is TRBV6-5 and J is TRBJ2-3; 7 bases line up with TRBD1. The V gene's germline CDR1 is MNHEY and CDR2 SVGAGI. The CDR3 totals 14 residues. The V and J ends lost 6 bases and 2 bases, in that order; junction bases with no gene match: 5. Here the CDR3 DNA reads TGTGCCAGCAGCCGGGGACAGATCACAGATACGCAGTATTTT. Encoded protein: CASSRGQITDTQYF.

This clonotype was observed many times. The genes are TRBV10-3 and TRBJ2-1; TRBD1 aligns across 9 bases. Germline V CDR1 and CDR2: ENHRY, SYGVKD. The CDR3 sequence is 14 residues long. V lost 6 bases, J lost 7 bases, and 7 bases stayed unmatched. Here the CDR3 reads CAIRRDREVNEQFF. CDR3 bases: TGTGCCATCAGACGGGACAGGGAGGTGAATGAGCAGTTCTTC.

This clonotype was recorded at least ten times. J is TRBJ2-3 and V is TRBV4-3; maybe TRBD1 (6 bases). The CDR3 is 16 residues long. Germline lookup yields CDR1 LGHNA and CDR2 YSLEER. V was shortened by 1 base and J by 6 bases, with 17 bases between the two germline ends. CDR3 protein: CASSQARTDYRDTQYF. In DNA form, the CDR3 reads TGCGCCAGCAGCCAAGCGAGGACAGACTACCGGGATACGCAGTATTTT.

With regard to this clonotype: Its ends do not fully match the called genes, so a read error is possible. The chain employs TRBV4-2 and TRBJ2-3; 7 bases are shared with TRBD2. The CDR3 consists of 16 residues. CDR1 LGHNA and CDR2 YNFKEQ come from the germline V gene. CDR3 nucleotides: TGTGCCAGCATCCAAGATAGGTGGGGGGGGGCAGATACGCAGTATTTT. This encodes CASIQDRWGGADTQYF.